Each of the 5 T cell receptor beta chains below was sequenced from the same sample in a study of blood T cell repertoires in COVID-19. TCRdb's copy holds only in-frame clones and misses some; the assay was immunoSEQ multiplex PCR. The sample includes some 240,000 clones, about 90% of them seen just once. Sequencing was carried out using peripheral blood. The source is a man between 60 and 70 years old who had recovered from COVID-19.

The gene calls are TRBV3-1 (or the pseudogene TRBV3-2) and TRBJ2-2; D is undetermined. The length of the CDR3 is 11 residues. With 6 bases removed from V and 5 bases from J, the gap between germline ends came to 4 bases. Germline loops: CDR1 LGHDT, CDR2 YNNKEL (reference sequence). CDR3 residues: CASRSTGELFF. For the CDR3, the DNA is TGTGCCAGCAGGTCAACCGGGGAGCTGTTTTTT.

This clone has a handful of counts. This sequence joins TRBV6-5 and TRBJ2-2; the match to TRBD1 covers 8 bases. V gave up 4 bases and J gave up 7 bases; unmatched junction bases: 2. This CDR3 region has 13 residues. Looked up from germline, CDR1 is MNHEY and CDR2 is SVGAGI. The CDR3 bases are TGTGCCAGCAGTTCACAGGGGGTCGGGGAGCTGTTTTTT. This translates into CASSSQGVGELFF.

This chain links TRBV19 with TRBJ1-2; D not certain. The CDR3 runs to 14 residues. Germline V gene lookup returns CDR1 LNHDA and CDR2 SQIVND (reference sequence). The germline V and J ends were trimmed by 0 bases and 8 bases, with 13 bases remaining between them. CDR3 nucleotides: TGTGCCAGTAGTATAGAGGAAGGCAGCGGGGGCTACACCTTC. Translating it yields CASSIEEGSGGYTF.

This clone turned up a few times. This rearrangement joins TRBV5-4 to TRBJ1-2; D unresolved. This CDR3 region has 17 residues. From germline, CDR1 is SGHNT and CDR2 YYREEE (reference sequence). Trimming removed 3 bases at V and 5 bases at J, with 23 bases between. The CDR3 sequence is CASSSWSRPAEGYGYTF. DNA of the CDR3: TGTGCCAGCAGCTCATGGTCGCGGCCCGCGGAGGGATATGGCTACACCTTC.

V and J are TRBV6-5 and TRBJ1-1; 10 bases match TRBD1. Germline V gene data show CDR1 as MNHEY and CDR2 as SVGAGI. Germline trimming cut 6 bases from V and 11 bases from J; bases unmatched to any gene: 12. The CDR3 totals 14 residues. The CDR3 here is CASSFSRDRGDAFF. The CDR3 region has the DNA TGTGCCAGCAGCTTTTCCCGGGACAGGGGTGACGCTTTCTTT.